This T cell receptor (beta chain) was captured by sequencing in a study of memory CD8 T cells in hepatitis C reinfection. Study-level background: A couple of donors cleared primary HCV but became chronic after reinfection. Pre-reinfection samples were taken 55 to 20 weeks before detection.

This clone was counted between two and nine times. This sample's time point: pre-reinfection, 55 to 20 weeks before reinfection detection. The sorted cells went straight to TCR sequencing with no prior in vitro expansion. Donors were people who inject drugs in the Montreal HEPCO cohort. A couple of donors provided sorted CD3+ CD8+ CD45RO- naive CD8 T cells at all three reinfection time points. Some clones are missing from TCRdb's copy, which holds only in-frame ones; the method was immunoSEQ multiplex PCR. In the table there are 50,000 or so clones, over 85% of which are singletons. The length of the CDR3 is 15 residues. Losses at the gene ends were 11 bases for V and 7 bases for J; bases not matched to a gene: 9. Per the germline V gene, CDR1 is MNHNY and CDR2 is SVGAGI (reference sequence).

The sequence came from a young man with hepatitis C virus infection. The sequenced material came from naive CD8+ T cells sorted from blood. J is TRBJ2-2 and V is TRBV6-6, with TRBD2 identical over 14 bases. In DNA form, the CDR3 reads TGTGCCGGGGGACTAGCGGGAGATATGATCGGGGAGCTGTTTTTT. This codes for CAGGLAGDMIGELFF.